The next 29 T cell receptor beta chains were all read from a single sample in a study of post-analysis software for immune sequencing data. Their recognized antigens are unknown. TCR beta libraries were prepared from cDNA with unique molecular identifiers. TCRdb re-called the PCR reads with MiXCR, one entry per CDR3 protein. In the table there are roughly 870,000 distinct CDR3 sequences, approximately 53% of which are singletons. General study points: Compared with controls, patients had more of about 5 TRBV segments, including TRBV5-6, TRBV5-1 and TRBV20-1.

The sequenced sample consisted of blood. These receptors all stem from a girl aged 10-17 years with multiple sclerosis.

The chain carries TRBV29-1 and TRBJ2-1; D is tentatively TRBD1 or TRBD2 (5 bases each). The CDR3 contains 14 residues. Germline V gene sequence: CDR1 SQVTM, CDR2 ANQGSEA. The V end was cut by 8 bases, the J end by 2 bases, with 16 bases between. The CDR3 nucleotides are TGCAGCTGTGGTGGGGGTGCTGCCTACAATGAGCAGTTCTTC. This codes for CSCGGGAAYNEQFF.

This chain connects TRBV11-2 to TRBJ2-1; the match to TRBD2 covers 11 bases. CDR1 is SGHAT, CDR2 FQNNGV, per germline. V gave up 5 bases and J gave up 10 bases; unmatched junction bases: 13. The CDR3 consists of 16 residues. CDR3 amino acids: CASSPGTSGRFKEQFF. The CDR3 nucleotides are TGTGCCAGCAGCCCGGGGACTAGCGGTCGCTTCAAGGAGCAGTTCTTC. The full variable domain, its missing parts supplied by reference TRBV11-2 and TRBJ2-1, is EAGVAQSPRYKIIEKRQSVAFWCNPISGHATLYWYQQILGQGPKLLIQFQNNGVVDDSQLPKDRFSAERLKGVDSTLKIQPAKLEDSAVYLCASSPGTSGRFKEQFFGPGTRLTVL.

This CDR3 is CASSPRDNNYGYTF. The CDR3 DNA is TGCGCCAGCAGCCCCCGGGATAATAACTATGGCTACACCTTC. The rearrangement uses TRBV5-1 and TRBJ1-2; D ambiguous. Trimming took off 4 bases at V and 1 base at J, with 11 bases between the two ends. The germline V gene encodes CDR1 SGHRS and CDR2 YFSETQ. There are 14 residues in the CDR3.

The chain's CDR3 is CASSPRMGYNEQFF. CDR3 sequence (DNA): TGTGCCAGTAGTCCGCGGATGGGCTACAATGAGCAGTTCTTC. The rearrangement joins TRBV19 to TRBJ2-1; D unresolved. Germline V CDR1 and CDR2: LNHDA, SQIVND (reference sequence). This CDR3 has 14 amino acids. V lost 5 bases, J lost 3 bases, and 11 bases lay in between.

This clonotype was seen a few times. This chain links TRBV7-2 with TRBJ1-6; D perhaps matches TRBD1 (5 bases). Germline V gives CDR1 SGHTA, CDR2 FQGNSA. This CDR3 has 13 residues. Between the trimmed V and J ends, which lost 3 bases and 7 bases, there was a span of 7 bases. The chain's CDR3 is CASSLGPNSPLHF. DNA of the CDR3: TGTGCCAGCAGCTTGGGACCAAATTCACCCCTCCACTTT. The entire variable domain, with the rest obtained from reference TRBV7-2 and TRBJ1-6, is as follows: GAGVSQSPSNKVTEKGKDVELRCDPISGHTALYWYRQSLGQGLEFLIYFQGNSAPDKSGLPSDRFSAERTGGSVSTLTIQRTQQEDSAVYLCASSLGPNSPLHFGNGTRLTVT.

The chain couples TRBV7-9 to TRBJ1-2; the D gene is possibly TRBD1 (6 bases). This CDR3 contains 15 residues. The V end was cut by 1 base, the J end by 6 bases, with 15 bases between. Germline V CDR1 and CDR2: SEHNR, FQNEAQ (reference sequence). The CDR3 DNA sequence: TGTGCCAGCAGCTTAGTCCCCGGGACAAAGGATGGCTACACCTTC. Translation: CASSLVPGTKDGYTF. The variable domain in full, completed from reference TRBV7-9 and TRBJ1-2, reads DTGVSQNPRHKITKRGQNVTFRCDPISEHNRLYWYRQTLGQGPEFLTYFQNEAQLEKSRLLSDRFSAERPKGSFSTLEIQRTEQGDSAMYLCASSLVPGTKDGYTFGSGTRLTVV.

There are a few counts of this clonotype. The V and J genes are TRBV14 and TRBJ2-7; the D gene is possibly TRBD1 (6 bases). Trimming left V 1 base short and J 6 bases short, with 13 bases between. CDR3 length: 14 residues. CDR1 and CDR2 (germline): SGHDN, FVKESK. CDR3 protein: CASSQARGRLEQYF. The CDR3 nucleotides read TGTGCCAGCAGCCAAGCCAGGGGAAGGCTCGAGCAGTACTTC.

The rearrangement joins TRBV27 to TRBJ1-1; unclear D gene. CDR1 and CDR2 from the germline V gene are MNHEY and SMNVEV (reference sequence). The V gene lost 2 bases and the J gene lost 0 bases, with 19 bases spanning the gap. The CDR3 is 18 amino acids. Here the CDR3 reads CASSLEPPSVLMNTEAFF. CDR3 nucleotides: TGTGCCAGCAGTTTAGAACCCCCAAGTGTACTAATGAACACTGAAGCTTTCTTT.

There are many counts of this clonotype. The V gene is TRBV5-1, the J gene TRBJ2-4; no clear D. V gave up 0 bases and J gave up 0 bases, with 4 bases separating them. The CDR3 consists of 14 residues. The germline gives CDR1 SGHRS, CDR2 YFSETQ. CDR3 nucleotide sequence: TGCGCCAGCAGCTTGGGACTAGCCAAAAACATTCAGTACTTC. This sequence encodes CASSLGLAKNIQYF.

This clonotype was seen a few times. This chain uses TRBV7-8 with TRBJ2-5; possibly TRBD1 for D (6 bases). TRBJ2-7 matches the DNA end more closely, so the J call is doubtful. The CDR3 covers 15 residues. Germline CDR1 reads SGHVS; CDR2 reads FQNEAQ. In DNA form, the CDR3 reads TGTGCCAGCAGCTTACCTCAGGGGTATCGATTCGAGCAGTACTTC. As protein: CASSLPQGYRFEQYF.

CDR3: CASSQDRQSSYEQYF. The CDR3, as DNA: TGCGCCAGCAGCCAAGATAGACAGAGCTCCTACGAGCAGTACTTC. The V call is TRBV4-1, the J call TRBJ2-7; D possibly corresponds to TRBD1 (5 bases). CDR3 length equals 15 residues. CDR1 is MGHRA, CDR2 YSYEKL, per germline. With 0 bases removed from V and 0 bases from J, the gap between germline ends came to 9 bases.

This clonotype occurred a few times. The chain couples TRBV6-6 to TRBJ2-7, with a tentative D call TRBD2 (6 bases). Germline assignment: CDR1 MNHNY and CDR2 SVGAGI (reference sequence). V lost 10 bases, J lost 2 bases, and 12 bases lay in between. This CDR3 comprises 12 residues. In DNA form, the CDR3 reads TGTGCCACCTTTGGCGGGACCTACGAGCAGTACTTC. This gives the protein CATFGGTYEQYF.

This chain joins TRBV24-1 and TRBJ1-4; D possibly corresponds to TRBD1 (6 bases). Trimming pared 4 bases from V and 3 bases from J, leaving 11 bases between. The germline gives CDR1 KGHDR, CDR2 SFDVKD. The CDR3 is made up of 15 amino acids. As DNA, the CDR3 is TGTGCCACCAGTGAGGACAGTCGTTCTAATGAAAAACTGTTTTTT. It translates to CATSEDSRSNEKLFF.

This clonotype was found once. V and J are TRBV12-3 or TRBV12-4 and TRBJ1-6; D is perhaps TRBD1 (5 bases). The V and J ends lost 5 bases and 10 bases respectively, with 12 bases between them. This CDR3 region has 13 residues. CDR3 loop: CASSQDIRSPLHF. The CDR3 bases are TGTGCCAGCAGTCAGGACATCAGGTCACCCCTCCACTTT.

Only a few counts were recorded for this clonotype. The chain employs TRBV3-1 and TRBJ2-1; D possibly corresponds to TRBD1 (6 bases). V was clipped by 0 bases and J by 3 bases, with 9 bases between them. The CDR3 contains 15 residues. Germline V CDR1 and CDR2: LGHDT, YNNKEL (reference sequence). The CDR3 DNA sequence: TGTGCCAGCAGCCAAGATTCAGGGGTCTACAATGAGCAGTTCTTC. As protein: CASSQDSGVYNEQFF.

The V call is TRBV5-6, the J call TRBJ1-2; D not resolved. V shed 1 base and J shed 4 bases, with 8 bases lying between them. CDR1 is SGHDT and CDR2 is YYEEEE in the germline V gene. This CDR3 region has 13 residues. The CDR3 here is CASSLRSVYGYTF. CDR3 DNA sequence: TGTGCCAGCAGCTTGAGGTCAGTCTATGGCTACACCTTC.

The CDR3 sequence is CASSPGAGSSYNSPLHF. DNA for the CDR3: TGTGCCAGCAGCCCTGGGGCGGGTAGCTCCTATAATTCACCCCTCCACTTT. This chain joins TRBV7-6 and TRBJ1-6, with a possible D match to TRBD1 (5 bases). Between the trimmed V and J ends, which lost 5 bases and 0 bases, there was a span of 14 bases. There are 17 residues in the CDR3. CDR1 is SGHVS, CDR2 FNYEAQ, per germline. Full variable domain (remainder filled in from reference TRBV7-6 and TRBJ1-6): GAGVSQSPRYKVTKRGQDVALRCDPISGHVSLYWYRQALGQGPEFLTYFNYEAQQDKSGLPNDRFSAERPEGSISTLTIQRTEQRDSAMYRCASSPGAGSSYNSPLHFGNGTRLTVT.

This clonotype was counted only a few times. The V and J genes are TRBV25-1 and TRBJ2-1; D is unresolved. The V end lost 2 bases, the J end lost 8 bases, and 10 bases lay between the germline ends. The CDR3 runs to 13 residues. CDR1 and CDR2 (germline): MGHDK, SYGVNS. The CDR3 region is CASSELGRHEQFF. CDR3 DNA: TGTGCCAGCAGTGAACTCGGTAGACATGAGCAGTTCTTC.

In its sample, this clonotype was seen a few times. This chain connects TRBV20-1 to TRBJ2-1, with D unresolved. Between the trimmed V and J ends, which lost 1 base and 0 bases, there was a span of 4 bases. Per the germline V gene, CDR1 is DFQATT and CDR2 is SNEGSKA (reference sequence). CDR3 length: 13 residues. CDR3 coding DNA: TGCAGTGCTAGAGGGGGCTCCTACAATGAGCAGTTCTTC. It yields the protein CSARGGSYNEQFF.

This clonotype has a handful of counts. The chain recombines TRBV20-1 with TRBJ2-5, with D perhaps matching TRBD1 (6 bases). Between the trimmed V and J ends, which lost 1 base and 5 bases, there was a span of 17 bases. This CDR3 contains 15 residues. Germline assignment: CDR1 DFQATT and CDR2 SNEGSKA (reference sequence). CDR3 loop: CSARGGQGTTETQYF. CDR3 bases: TGCAGTGCTAGAGGGGGACAAGGCACCACTGAGACCCAGTACTTC.

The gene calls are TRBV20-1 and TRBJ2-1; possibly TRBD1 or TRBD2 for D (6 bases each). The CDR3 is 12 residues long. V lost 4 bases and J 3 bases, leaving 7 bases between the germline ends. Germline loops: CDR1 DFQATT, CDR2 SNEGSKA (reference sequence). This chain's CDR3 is CSAKGGYNEQFF. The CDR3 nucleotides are TGCAGTGCTAAGGGGGGCTACAATGAGCAGTTCTTC.

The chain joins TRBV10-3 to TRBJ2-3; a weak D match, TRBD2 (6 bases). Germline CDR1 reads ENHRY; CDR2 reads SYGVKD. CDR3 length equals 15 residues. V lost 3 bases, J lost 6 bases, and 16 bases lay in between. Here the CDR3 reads CAISDLGGTLDTQYF. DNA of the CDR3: TGTGCCATCAGTGACTTGGGCGGGACCCTCGATACGCAGTATTTT.

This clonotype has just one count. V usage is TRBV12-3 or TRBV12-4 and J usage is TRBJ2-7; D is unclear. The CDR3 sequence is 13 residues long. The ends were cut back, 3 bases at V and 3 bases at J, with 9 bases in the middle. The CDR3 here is CASSFSRSYEQYF. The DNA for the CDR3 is TGTGCCAGCAGTTTCTCCCGCAGCTACGAGCAGTACTTC.

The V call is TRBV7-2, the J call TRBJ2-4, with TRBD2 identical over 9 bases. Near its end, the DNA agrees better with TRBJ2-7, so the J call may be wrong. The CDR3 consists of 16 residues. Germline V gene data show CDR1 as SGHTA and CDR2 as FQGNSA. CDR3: CASSLGPSGNDYEQYF. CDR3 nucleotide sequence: TGTGCCAGCAGCTTAGGCCCTAGCGGGAACGACTACGAGCAGTACTTC.

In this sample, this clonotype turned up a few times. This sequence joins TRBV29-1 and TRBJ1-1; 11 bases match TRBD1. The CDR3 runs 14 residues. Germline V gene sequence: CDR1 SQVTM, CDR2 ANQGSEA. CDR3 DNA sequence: TGCTCCGGACAGGGGGCCTTAATGAACACTGAAGCTTTCTTT. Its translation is CSGQGALMNTEAFF.

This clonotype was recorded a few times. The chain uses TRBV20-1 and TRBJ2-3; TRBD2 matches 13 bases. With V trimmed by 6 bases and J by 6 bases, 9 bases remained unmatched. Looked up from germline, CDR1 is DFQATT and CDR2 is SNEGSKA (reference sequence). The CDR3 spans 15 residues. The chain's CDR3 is CSAKTLAGGPDTQYF. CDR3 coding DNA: TGCAGTGCCAAAACACTAGCGGGAGGGCCGGATACGCAGTATTTT.

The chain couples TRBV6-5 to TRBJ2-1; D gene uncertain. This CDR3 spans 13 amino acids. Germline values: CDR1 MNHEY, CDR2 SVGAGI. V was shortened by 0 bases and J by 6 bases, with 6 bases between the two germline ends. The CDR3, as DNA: TGTGCCAGCAGTTACTCGACATCCAATGAGCAGTTCTTC. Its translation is CASSYSTSNEQFF.

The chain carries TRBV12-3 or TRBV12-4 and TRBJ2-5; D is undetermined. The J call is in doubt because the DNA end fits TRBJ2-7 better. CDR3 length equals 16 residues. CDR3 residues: CASSPSVGQYNYEQYF. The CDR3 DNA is TGTGCCAGCAGTCCCTCCGTCGGGCAGTACAACTACGAGCAGTACTTC.

The CDR3 DNA is TGTGCCAGCAGTTTATTGGGCAGGGCCCCCGGAGGCTACACCTTC. Translation gives CASSLLGRAPGGYTF. V is TRBV12-3 or TRBV12-4 and J is TRBJ1-2, with D possibly TRBD1 on 5 matching bases. The V and J ends lost 2 bases and 8 bases respectively, with 18 bases between them. CDR3 size: 15 residues.